This record concerns one T cell receptor beta chain sequence. As a fraction of the sample, this clone is medium-sized (0.01 to 0.1%). The clone's antigen remains unknown. It has no much larger one-base neighbor in the sample; base qualities were not kept. Counted from cysteine to phenylalanine, this CDR3 has 14 amino acids. This entry keeps only the CDR3 DNA: 42 bases, framed from base 1. The junction shows trimming of 4 bases on V and 15 bases on J, and the gene matches do not reach 14 bases of it. The germline V gene specifies SGHAT as CDR1 and FQNNGV as CDR2. This entry comes from a study of T cell therapy product for transplant patients (dated by TCRdb to about 2019). With regard to the full study: In Berlin, Germany, the wider healthy donor group was made up of 19 individuals (roughly 10 male and 9 female) aged about 25 to 90 years. Healthy donors (n = 3) were included in the TCRbeta repertoire analysis of rapamycin-treated and untreated products. TCRbeta repertoires of rapamycin-treated and untreated CMV-specific T-cell products from the same donors were compared to assess clonal composition. The expansion media were supplemented either with IL-7 and IL-15 at roughly 9.4 ng/ml or, alternatively, with IL-2 at about 47 U/ml. The study developed a next-generation autologous adoptive antiviral T-cell product for immunosuppressed solid organ transplant patients, using CMV as the model virus.

With reference to the paper, the sample label is defined as: around 20 nM rapamycin added during CMV-specific T-cell product expansion (Rapa-TCP). The label given to this sample denotes: CMVpp65/IE-1-reactive T cells enriched by IFNgamma capture and expanded in vitro. PBMCs were stimulated for around 6 hours with overlapping CMV pp65 and IE-1 peptide pools, each applied at about 0.5 ug/ml. IFNgamma-producing CMV-stimulated cells were positively selected with the IFNgamma Secretion Assay-Cell Enrichment and Detection Kit (Miltenyi Biotec). Enriched IFNgamma+ cells were cultured for around 22 days with irradiated autologous feeders plus either IL-7/IL-15 or IL-2. To provide enough cells for different cell sorting steps, buffy coats were used from about 15% of the 19 healthy donors. Peripheral blood mononuclear cells were isolated by Biocoll density gradient centrifugation. Healthy donor buffy coats were obtained from DRK.

Genomic DNA was extracted with an AllPrep DNA/RNA Kit and TCRbeta CDR3 regions were amplified with the immunoSEQ hsTCRb Kit. As for the original processing: Productive rearrangements, defined as in-frame CDR3 nucleotide sequences without stop codons, were analyzed in immunoSEQ Analyzer 3.0. Clonality was computed from productive entropy normalized to the number of productive rearrangements, and sample overlap was measured with the Morisita index. TCRdb carries this immuneACCESS record with in-frame sequences only. Its versions omit some clonotypes, under half of them owing to an unresolved V gene in the studies checked, with the rest unexplained. That table is the source of V, J and clone size, and D and trimming were worked out from the DNA. This sample lists 1,000 to 1,200 clones; around 50% were detected once. The top ten clonotypes cover nearly 35% of the sample. Overall study outcomes, separate from this receptor: Paired products from the same donor shared many clones, whereas repertoires from different donors showed no overlap. A more diverse, less clonal TCRbeta repertoire and a greater number of distinct clones were observed in rapamycin-treated products than in untreated products. It was suggested by the authors that the increased clonal diversity in Rapa-TCPs may reflect survival of low-frequency clones and preferential expansion of central memory T cells. Approximately 64% of the repertoire was covered by the top 10 clones in rapamycin-treated products, versus about 90% in untreated products.

This receptor was taken from an adult in good health. The V and J genes are TRBV11-2 and TRBJ2-1, and 8 junctional nucleotides match TRBD1. Source material: a sorted cell population cultured from PBMCs. The sequenced DNA: TGTGCCAGCAGCTCAACTATCTTGACAGGGGATATGTTCTTC. This encodes CASSSTILTGDMFF.